This T cell receptor (beta chain) stems from a study of shared clonotypes between healthy human individuals. The germline CDR1 and CDR2 sequences are MGHRA and YSYEKL. The CDR3 runs to 16 residues. Trimming removed 1 base from V and 3 bases from J; junction bases left unmatched: 6. TCRdb's table, derived via immunoSEQ multiplex PCR, lists solely in-frame clones and lacks some. The sample has under 600,000 clones; around three quarters are singletons. Sample: PBMCs. This TCR came from a woman in her thirties or forties in good health. Some clones in this sample may be carry-over from other donors' samples. The chain links TRBV4-1 to TRBJ2-1; 7 nucleotides line up with TRBD1. The CDR3 region has the DNA TGCGCCAGCAGCCAAGGAGGGGGCGGAGGCTACAATGAGCAGTTCTTC. It specifies CASSQGGGGGYNEQFF.